This is a list of T cell receptor beta chains from one sample in a study of blood T cell repertoires in COVID-19. Assay used: immunoSEQ multiplex PCR; TCRdb lists only in-frame clones, some missing. The sample carries fewer than 500,000 clones, roughly 89% recorded once. Sequenced sample: peripheral blood. The receptors come from a woman in her 30s with acute or convalescent COVID-19. Both conserved end residues are part of each CDR3. The order of the fields is clone size, CDR3 length, V gene, J gene, D gene, CDR3 protein, CDR3 DNA. A D gene is named only where the DNA matches it firmly. Clone sizes are given selectively: once, few, many, or a class where the clone is expanded.

-	16	TRBV16	TRBJ2-3	TRBD2	CASSQLSSGDADTQYF	TGTGCCAGCAGCCAATTGTCTAGCGGGGATGCAGATACGCAGTATTTT
few	13	TRBV9	TRBJ2-5	-	CASSVDTEETQYF	TGTGCCAGCAGCGTAGACACAGAAGAGACCCAGTACTTC
-	15	TRBV11-3	TRBJ2-7	TRBD2	CASSPGRAGANEQYF	TGTGCCAGCAGCCCCGGGAGGGCCGGTGCCAACGAGCAGTACTTC
-	13	TRBV6-5	TRBJ1-4	-	CASSINREEKLFF	TGTGCCAGCAGTATAAACAGGGAGGAAAAACTGTTTTTT
few	13	TRBV19	TRBJ1-5	-	CASSMWRNQPQHF	TGTGCCAGTAGTATGTGGAGGAATCAGCCCCAGCATTTT
-	13	TRBV7-2	TRBJ1-2	TRBD1	CASSSQGTLGYTF	TGTGCCAGCAGCTCACAGGGGACCTTAGGCTACACCTTC
-	16	TRBV12-5	TRBJ2-1	TRBD2	CASGLWGGGAYYEQFF	TGTGCTAGTGGTTTGTGGGGCGGGGGGGCCTATTATGAGCAGTTCTTC
few	14	TRBV14	TRBJ2-5	TRBD1	CASSQADRAKTQYF	TGTGCCAGCAGCCAAGCGGACAGGGCGAAGACCCAGTACTTC
once	15	TRBV30	TRBJ2-1	TRBD2	CAWSGDGGVSNEQFF	TGTGCCTGGAGTGGAGACGGGGGGGTTTCAAATGAGCAGTTCTTC
-	15	TRBV3-1/TRBV3-2	TRBJ2-5	TRBD2	CASSRDGGAVETQYF	TGTGCCAGCAGCCGGGACGGGGGGGCCGTGGAGACCCAGTACTTC
once	14	TRBV27	TRBJ2-1	TRBD1	CASSPGTAGDEQFF	TGTGCCAGCAGTCCGGGGACAGCAGGCGATGAGCAGTTCTTC
-	15	TRBV5-4	TRBJ1-4	TRBD1	CASSPDRGRYEKLFF	TGTGCCAGCAGCCCGGACAGGGGGCGATACGAAAAACTGTTTTTT
-	18	TRBV4-1	TRBJ2-1	TRBD2	CASSQVWGMAGGRGEQFF	TGCGCCAGCAGCCAAGTGTGGGGAATGGCGGGGGGTCGCGGTGAGCAGTTCTTC
-	16	TRBV28	TRBJ2-7	-	CASSTRQGGRPYEQYF	TGTGCCAGCAGCACCAGACAGGGAGGACGCCCCTACGAGCAGTACTTC
few	15	TRBV5-1	TRBJ1-5	-	CASSPGQGSNQPQHF	TGCGCCAGCAGCCCGGGACAAGGTAGCAATCAGCCCCAGCATTTT
-	14	TRBV6-6	TRBJ1-4	-	CASSYAGPGEKLFF	TGTGCCAGCAGTTATGCGGGGCCGGGTGAAAAACTGTTTTTT
-	16	TRBV10-3	TRBJ1-3	-	CAITADRLSDGNTIYF	TGTGCCATCACCGCCGACAGGCTTTCGGATGGAAACACCATATATTTT
few	17	TRBV18	TRBJ1-6	TRBD1	CASSRGTGSTNNSPLHF	TGTGCCAGCTCACGAGGGACAGGGTCGACGAATAATTCACCCCTCCACTTT
-	11	TRBV29-1	TRBJ1-1	-	CSVEDSTEAFF	TGCAGCGTTGAAGACAGCACTGAAGCTTTCTTT
once	13	TRBV10-3	TRBJ2-1	-	CATEAGYGNEQFF	TGTGCCACCGAGGCGGGTTACGGCAATGAGCAGTTCTTC
-	13	TRBV4-1	TRBJ2-7	-	CASSQTSSYEQYF	TGCGCCAGCAGCCAGACTAGCTCCTACGAGCAGTACTTC
once	12	TRBV28	TRBJ2-1	-	CASSRFLNEQFF	TGTGCCAGCAGCCGATTCCTAAATGAGCAGTTCTTC
-	15	TRBV6-1	TRBJ1-3	-	CASSEAGRIGNTIYF	TGTGCCAGCAGTGAAGCAGGGAGGATCGGAAACACCATATATTTT
once	17	TRBV6-2/TRBV6-3	TRBJ1-1	-	CASSYEESEGVDTEAFF	TGTGCCAGCAGTTACGAGGAAAGTGAGGGAGTGGACACTGAAGCTTTCTTT
-	14	TRBV5-6	TRBJ1-2	TRBD1	CASSLDGQVYGYTF	TGTGCCAGCAGCTTGGACGGACAGGTCTATGGCTACACCTTC
-	15	TRBV7-2	TRBJ2-2	-	CASSFRPGDPGELFF	TGTGCCAGCAGCTTCCGTCCAGGGGACCCCGGGGAGCTGTTTTTT
few	18	TRBV3-1/TRBV3-2	TRBJ1-3	-	CASSQDSGGYTSGNTIYF	TGTGCCAGCAGCCAAGATAGCGGGGGTTATACCTCTGGAAACACCATATATTTT
-	11	TRBV6-4	TRBJ2-7	-	CASSDGAHQYF	TGTGCCAGCAGTGACGGGGCTCACCAGTACTTC
-	12	TRBV20-1	TRBJ2-5	-	CSASGEDETQYF	TGCAGTGCTAGTGGTGAGGATGAGACCCAGTACTTC
-	15	TRBV19	TRBJ1-2	TRBD1	CASSIGTGEDYGYTF	TGTGCCAGTAGTATCGGGACAGGGGAGGACTATGGCTACACCTTC
-	13	TRBV11-1	TRBJ1-1	TRBD1	CASSSGQTREAFF	TGTGCCAGCAGCTCGGGACAGACCCGTGAAGCTTTCTTT
-	12	TRBV12-3/TRBV12-4	TRBJ1-6	TRBD1	CASSQGGSPLHF	TGTGCCAGCAGTCAGGGGGGATCACCCCTCCACTTT
-	13	TRBV19	TRBJ2-5	-	CASSIQGLLSQYF	TGTGCCAGTAGTATACAGGGACTTTTGTCCCAGTACTTC
-	14	TRBV27	TRBJ1-1	TRBD1	CASVKQGVDTEAFF	TGTGCCAGCGTAAAACAGGGGGTTGACACTGAAGCTTTCTTT
-	14	TRBV28	TRBJ1-6	-	CASRFPQVGSPLHF	TGTGCCAGCAGATTCCCCCAGGTTGGATCACCCCTCCACTTT
-	14	TRBV10-3	TRBJ1-1	-	CAIRDPDRNTEAFF	TGTGCCATCAGGGATCCGGACAGGAACACTGAAGCTTTCTTT
-	11	TRBV5-1	TRBJ2-7	-	CASSLEGEQYF	TGCGCCAGCAGCTTAGAGGGGGAACAGTACTTC
-	13	TRBV12-3/TRBV12-4	TRBJ1-2	TRBD1	CASSPTGGFGYTF	TGTGCCAGCAGTCCGACAGGGGGCTTCGGCTACACCTTC
-	14	TRBV7-2	TRBJ2-1	-	CASSFRSAYNEQFF	TGTGCCAGCAGCTTTAGGAGCGCCTACAATGAGCAGTTCTTC
-	15	TRBV27	TRBJ2-2	TRBD1	CASSNLGQGFGELFF	TGTGCCAGCAGTAACCTGGGACAGGGGTTCGGGGAGCTGTTTTTT
-	13	TRBV12-3/TRBV12-4	TRBJ2-1	TRBD1	CASMGQSYNEQFF	TGTGCCAGCATGGGACAGAGTTACAATGAGCAGTTCTTC
few	14	TRBV4-1	TRBJ2-1	TRBD2	CASSPSSGVYEQFF	TGCGCCAGCAGCCCTTCTAGCGGGGTATATGAGCAGTTCTTC
-	13	TRBV7-8	TRBJ2-5	-	CASSFSGAGTQYF	TGTGCCAGCAGCTTCTCTGGGGCCGGGACCCAGTACTTC
-	12	TRBV3-1/TRBV3-2	TRBJ1-2	-	CASSQVQAGYTF	TGTGCCAGCAGCCAAGTTCAGGCTGGCTACACCTTC
-	13	TRBV30	TRBJ1-1	-	CAWRGGVYTEAFF	TGTGCCTGGAGAGGAGGAGTGTACACTGAAGCTTTCTTT
-	21	TRBV5-1	TRBJ2-1	TRBD2	CASTLQSPGLAGGRGRNEQFF	TGCGCCAGCACCCTACAATCGCCCGGGCTAGCGGGGGGGCGGGGTCGGAATGAGCAGTTCTTC
-	14	TRBV15	TRBJ2-5	-	CATSRRQEGETQYF	TGTGCCACCAGCAGACGGCAGGAGGGAGAGACCCAGTACTTC
-	18	TRBV21-1	TRBJ1-1	-	CASSKGVRGEKMNTEAFF	TGTGCCAGCAGCAAGGGCGTCAGGGGGGAAAAGATGAACACTGAAGCTTTCTTT
-	12	TRBV29-1	TRBJ1-2	-	CSAHDGGKGYTF	TGCAGCGCACACGACGGGGGGAAAGGCTACACCTTC
-	12	TRBV6-5	TRBJ1-1	-	CASSYSSGVAFF	TGTGCCAGCAGTTACTCCTCAGGGGTAGCTTTCTTT
-	14	TRBV7-2	TRBJ1-4	TRBD1	CASSHRGLGEKLFF	TGTGCCAGCAGCCACAGGGGGCTCGGCGAAAAACTGTTTTTT
-	17	TRBV7-7	TRBJ2-2	TRBD2	CASSPTIAGGSTGELFF	TGTGCCAGCAGCCCAACTATAGCGGGGGGGAGCACCGGGGAGCTGTTTTTT
-	15	TRBV5-1	TRBJ2-3	TRBD2	CASSLELAVTDTQYF	TGCGCCAGCAGCTTGGAACTAGCGGTCACAGATACGCAGTATTTT
once	13	TRBV11-2	TRBJ2-4	-	CASKGHPKNIQYF	TGTGCCAGCAAGGGACACCCCAAAAACATTCAGTACTTC
-	15	TRBV6-5	TRBJ1-4	-	CASSYSQGGYEKLFF	TGTGCCAGCAGTTACTCGCAGGGTGGTTATGAAAAACTGTTTTTT
few	12	TRBV19	TRBJ2-2	-	CATSTGTGELFF	TGTGCCACCTCGACCGGGACCGGGGAGCTGTTTTTT
-	15	TRBV3-1/TRBV3-2	TRBJ2-1	-	CASSQEASAGNEQFF	TGTGCCAGCAGCCAAGAAGCCAGCGCCGGCAATGAGCAGTTCTTC
-	13	TRBV7-2	TRBJ2-3	-	CASSIRRADTQYF	TGTGCCAGCAGCATACGACGGGCAGATACGCAGTATTTT
-	12	TRBV19	TRBJ1-2	TRBD1	CASRGQGLGYTF	TGTGCCAGTAGGGGACAGGGCCTCGGCTACACCTTC